Below are 14 T cell receptor beta chains sequenced from a single sample in a study of shared clonotypes between healthy human individuals (dated by TCRdb to the early 2020s). CD8 naive samples were obtained by positive selection for CCR7 among CD45RO-negative cells, yielding a CD45RA+CCR7+ population from which TemRA cells were excluded. Library preparation used the immunoSEQ multiplex PCR assay. Held by TCRdb, this immuneACCESS table contains in-frame sequences only and omits some clones. Under half of the omission traces to an unresolved V gene where checked; the cause of the rest is unknown. In all, the sample holds hundreds of thousands of clones, and about 96% of those were seen once. The leading ten clones occupy 0.095% to 0.13% of the sample. The sample comprised naive CD8+ T cells sorted from blood. The cell subset or site label, as the study defines it: CD45RA+CCR7+. Receptors were obtained from a woman in her thirties in good health.

The rearrangement uses TRBV6-5 and TRBJ1-5; D remains ambiguous. This CDR3 contains 15 residues. The germline V gene encodes CDR1 MNHEY and CDR2 SVGAGI. Trimming shortened V by 2 bases and J by 3 bases, and 11 bases separated the two germline ends. CDR3 sequence: CASSYTAESNQPQHF. The CDR3 nucleotides read TGTGCCAGCAGTTACACAGCAGAATCCAATCAGCCCCAGCATTTT.

The chain joins TRBV7-9 to TRBJ2-1, with D unresolved. CDR3 size: 10 residues. The germline gives CDR1 SEHNR, CDR2 FQNEAQ (reference sequence). V was trimmed by 1 base and J by 10 bases, leaving 2 bases between them. This chain's CDR3 is CASSLVEQFF. The CDR3 DNA sequence: TGTGCCAGCAGCTTAGTCGAGCAGTTCTTC.

The chain employs TRBV15 and TRBJ2-2, with D tentatively TRBD1 (6 bases). CDR1 and CDR2 (germline): LNHNV, YYDKDF (reference sequence). The CDR3 runs 16 residues. The V gene lost 3 bases and the J gene lost 10 bases, with 21 bases spanning the gap. CDR3 DNA sequence: TGTGCCACCAGCAGGGCACCGTGGGGGCGCGTTCCGGAGCTGTTTTTT. Translation gives CATSRAPWGRVPELFF.

The CDR3 coding sequence is TGTGCCAGCAGTTTAACCAGCGGACGGGCCACCTACGAGCAGTACTTC. Its translation is CASSLTSGRATYEQYF. The chain is built from TRBV27 and TRBJ2-7; the D gene is possibly TRBD2 (5 bases). CDR3 length: 16 amino acids. Trimming cost V 2 bases and J 2 bases, with 16 bases left between them. Germline CDR1 and CDR2: MNHEY and SMNVEV (reference sequence).

The chain recombines TRBV19 with TRBJ2-1; TRBD2 aligns across 7 bases. V gave up 2 bases and J gave up 0 bases; unmatched junction bases: 7. The germline V gene encodes CDR1 LNHDA and CDR2 SQIVND (reference sequence). The CDR3 extends over 17 amino acids. Here the CDR3 reads CASSISLAPSSYNEQFF. CDR3 sequence (DNA): TGTGCCAGTAGTATATCACTAGCGCCGAGCTCCTACAATGAGCAGTTCTTC.

The V and J genes are TRBV4-1 and TRBJ1-2; D possibly corresponds to TRBD1 (5 bases). Germline V CDR1 and CDR2: MGHRA, YSYEKL. This CDR3 has 15 residues. Trimming took 1 base from V and 1 from J, leaving 10 bases between them. CDR3 bases: TGCGCCAGCAGCCAAGCAGGGCCGATTAACTATGGCTACACCTTC. Translation gives CASSQAGPINYGYTF.

CDR3 sequence (DNA): TGTGCCAGCAGTCAATCCGTGAACACTGAAGCTTTCTTT. Its protein product is CASSQSVNTEAFF. The rearrangement links TRBV27 to TRBJ1-1; D is unclear. CDR1 is MNHEY and CDR2 is SMNVEV in the germline V gene (reference sequence). The CDR3 loop spans 13 amino acids. V gave up 5 bases and J gave up 0 bases, with 7 bases separating them.

The chain has TRBV11-2 and TRBJ1-2; D gene unclear. V was pared by 1 base and J by 4 bases, with 10 bases between. The CDR3 is 14 amino acids. Germline loops: CDR1 SGHAT, CDR2 FQNNGV. The CDR3 region is CASSLVKSGYGYTF. CDR3 in DNA: TGTGCCAGCAGCTTAGTAAAATCGGGCTATGGCTACACCTTC. The complete variable domain, with remaining parts taken from reference TRBV11-2 and TRBJ1-2, reads EAGVAQSPRYKIIEKRQSVAFWCNPISGHATLYWYQQILGQGPKLLIQFQNNGVVDDSQLPKDRFSAERLKGVDSTLKIQPAKLEDSAVYLCASSLVKSGYGYTFGSGTRLTVV.

The rearrangement uses TRBV27 and TRBJ2-3, with TRBD2 matching 10 bases. Germline V gene data show CDR1 as MNHEY and CDR2 as SMNVEV (reference sequence). CDR3 length: 16 residues. J gave up 5 bases and V 8 bases, and 13 bases lay outside the gene matches. The CDR3 loop is CASGFSGRAFIDTQYF. CDR3 sequence (DNA): TGTGCCAGCGGATTCAGCGGGAGGGCCTTTATAGATACGCAGTATTTT.

This chain joins TRBV11-2 and TRBJ2-7; 8 nucleotides match TRBD2. With V trimmed by 1 base and J by 8 bases, 10 bases remained unmatched. This CDR3 contains 15 residues. The germline CDR1 and CDR2 sequences are SGHAT and FQNNGV. For the CDR3, the DNA is TGTGCCAGCAGCTTAGGTCCGGGAGGGCCGGGGAAGCAGTACTTC. This codes for CASSLGPGGPGKQYF.

This sequence joins TRBV6-6 and TRBJ1-5, with unresolved D. V lost 2 bases and J lost 7, with 9 bases in between. Germline lookup yields CDR1 MNHNY and CDR2 SVGAGI (reference sequence). CDR3 length: 13 amino acids. CDR3 in DNA: TGTGCCAGCAGTTACGACGGGTGGCAGCCCCAGCATTTT. It translates to CASSYDGWQPQHF.

This chain connects TRBV6-5 to TRBJ2-7; D is ambiguous. The CDR3 totals 13 residues. CDR1 is MNHEY and CDR2 is SVGAGI in the germline V gene. V was cut by 7 bases and J by 5 bases, with 15 bases left in between. This CDR3 reads CASTRTRGDEQYF. The DNA for the CDR3 is TGTGCCAGCACGAGGACCAGAGGTGACGAGCAGTACTTC.

This chain connects TRBV2 to TRBJ2-1, with unresolved D. The CDR3 spans 15 residues. Germline V gene data show CDR1 as SNHLY and CDR2 as FYNNEI. The ends were cut back, 0 bases at V and 7 bases at J, with 13 bases in the middle. CDR3 sequence reads: CASSEAVVRWNEQFF. In nucleotides, the CDR3 is TGTGCCAGCAGTGAAGCCGTCGTCCGGTGGAATGAGCAGTTCTTC.

The gene calls are TRBV29-1 and TRBJ1-2; no clear D. Trimming removed 3 bases at V and 3 bases at J, with 14 bases between. Germline V gene sequence: CDR1 SQVTM, CDR2 ANQGSEA. The CDR3 has 14 residues. The CDR3 bases are TGCAGCGTTGATTCCGGGCTCGCCCACTATGGCTACACCTTC. Its translation is CSVDSGLAHYGYTF. Using reference TRBV29-1 and TRBJ1-2 for the parts outside the CDR3, the full variable domain is SAVISQKPSRDICQRGTSLTIQCQVDSQVTMMFWYRQQPGQSLTLIATANQGSEATYESGFVIDKFPISRPNLTFSTLTVSNMSPEDSSIYLCSVDSGLAHYGYTFGSGTRLTVV.